This T cell receptor (beta chain) is from a study of blood T cells in healthy people across ages (dated by TCRdb to 2015 to 2017). Regarding the study in general: In model experiments, roughly one uniquely barcoded TCR beta cDNA molecule per two T cells was captured by template switching. Using the same blood draw, the study looked at two additional independent replicas of 1 million unique cDNA reads for two donors, one aged 18 to 30 and the other aged 80 or older. Donors of different ages were randomly distributed across sequencing lanes to avoid experimental bias. The donors were split into four age groups: young (average about 15 years), middle-aged (around 40), aged (around 67) and long-lived (over 75). Using deep sequencing normalized with unique cDNA molecular identifiers, the study measured how TCR beta repertoire diversity changes with age.

Overall study outcomes, separate from this receptor: There was a strong correlation between observed TCR beta diversity and the percentage of naive T cells measured by flow cytometry. Since profiling was done on bulk unsorted PBMCs, naive and antigen-experienced compartments could not be conclusively compared. Because the CMV infection status of the donors was unknown, age-related changes in expanded clonotypes may potentially have been confounded. As age increased, observed TCR beta diversity per million T cells dropped in a roughly linear way, and a significant reduction was already evident by age 40. Estimates of total diversity based on one million sequenced T cells were considered lower bounds and underestimates. Compared with the aged group, the long-lived group had more naive CD4+ T cells, fewer expanded clones and increased TCR diversity, suggesting age selection.

Systemically healthy Caucasian individuals from Russia, 39 in total and aged roughly 6 to 95 years, were included as donors. Around 9.9 milliliters of peripheral blood were collected from each donor into EDTA-treated Vacutainer tubes. PBMCs were isolated by Ficoll-Paque density-gradient centrifugation, with at least 7 million obtained per sample. Total RNA was extracted from PBMCs with Trizol reagent, with at least 6 micrograms obtained per sample. For every donor, flow cytometry on a PBMC aliquot measured the percentage of naive CD45RAhigh/CD27high T cells. The CDR3 spans 15 residues, from the cysteine through the phenylalanine. Only the CDR3 part of the read is kept: 45 bases, read in frame from the first base. The germline V gene supplies CDR1 SGHRS and CDR2 YFSETQ. Germline trimming: 2 bases from V, 7 bases from J; junction bases outside gene matches: 8. With regard to this clonotype: Its cognate antigen has yet to be identified. One base away there is no much larger clone; base qualities are not given.

The receptor library was made with 5' RACE. TCRdb shows the sequencer as Illumina HiSeq 2500. A second PCR of 7 to 11 cycles was performed with a sample-barcoded 5' primer and a J-beta primer mix. Each TCR beta cDNA molecule received a unique molecular identifier from a template-switch 5' adaptor carrying 12 random nucleotides. Each sample yielded at least 2.5 million CDR3-containing paired-end reads. All of the RNA was converted into first-strand cDNA using the Mint cDNA synthesis kit, with a TRBC-specific oligonucleotide serving as the primer. After uracil-DNA glycosylase treatment, a first 18-cycle PCR used universal primers M1SS and BC2_uni_R on all cDNA. On the study's bioinformatics: Normalization of each sample was performed by random selection of 1 million high-quality reads, each carrying a distinct molecular identifier. Instead of being binned into consensus sequences, reads with shared molecular identifiers were discarded. MiTCR, run with a Q25 quality threshold and the strictest error-elimination algorithm, handled CDR3 identification, clonotype clustering and error correction. A nonparametric unseen species model with Euler transformation was used to estimate a lower bound on total TCR beta diversity. Using fastp trimming at Q25 and MiXCR clonotype assembly, TCRdb reanalyzed the public sequencing data and kept in-frame beta chains. Entries that share a CDR3 protein sequence are merged under the most common genes and DNA. The authors' filters were not applied to this entry. The sample contains roughly 680,000 distinct CDR3 sequences, 21% of them found a single time. The top ten constitute roughly 3.7% of the sample.

The receptor chain draws on TRBV5-1 and TRBJ2-1, and 8 junctional nucleotides match TRBD1. This sequence was found in a man between 65 and 80 years old in good health. The sample comprised blood. The DNA reads TGCGCCAGCAGCTTAAACCCAGGGGGCGAGAATGAGCAGTTCTTC. Its amino acids are CASSLNPGGENEQFF.